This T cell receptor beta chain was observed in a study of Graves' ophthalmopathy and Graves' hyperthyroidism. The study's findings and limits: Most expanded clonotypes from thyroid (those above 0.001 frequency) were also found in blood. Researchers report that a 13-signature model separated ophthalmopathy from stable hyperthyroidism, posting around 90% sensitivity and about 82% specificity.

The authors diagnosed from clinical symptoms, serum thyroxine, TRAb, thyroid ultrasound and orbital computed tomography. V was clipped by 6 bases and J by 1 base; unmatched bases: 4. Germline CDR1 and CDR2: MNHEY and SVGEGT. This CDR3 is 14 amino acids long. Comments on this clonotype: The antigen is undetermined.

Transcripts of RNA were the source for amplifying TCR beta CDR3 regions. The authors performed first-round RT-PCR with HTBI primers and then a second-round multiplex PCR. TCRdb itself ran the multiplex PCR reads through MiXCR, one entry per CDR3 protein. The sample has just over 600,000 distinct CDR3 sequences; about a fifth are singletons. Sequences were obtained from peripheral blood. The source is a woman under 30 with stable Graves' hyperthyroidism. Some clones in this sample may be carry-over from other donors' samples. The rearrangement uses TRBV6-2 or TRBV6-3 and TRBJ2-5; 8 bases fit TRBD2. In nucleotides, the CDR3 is TGTGCCAGCAGACCAACTAGCGGCCAAGAGACCCAGTACTTC. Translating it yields CASRPTSGQETQYF.